Listed below are T cell receptor beta chains from one sample, sequenced in a study of long-term antiretroviral therapy in people with HIV. The assay was immunoSEQ multiplex PCR, and TCRdb's table has in-frame clones only and misses some. The table has around 40,000 clones, 86% seen once. The starting material was unsorted PBMCs, obtained just before starting antiretroviral therapy. The receptors originated from a woman aged 18-35 years with HIV. CDR3s include the opening cysteine and the closing phenylalanine or tryptophan. A D gene is named only where the DNA matches it firmly. Only part of the rows carry a size: once, few, many, or a class if the clone is expanded.

size,D,V,J,DNA,CDR3
-,TRBD2,TRBV9,TRBJ2-1,TGTGCCAGCAGCCAGAACCCAATAGCGGGCAACTCCTACAATGAGCAGTTCTTC,CASSQNPIAGNSYNEQFF
-,-,TRBV6-5,TRBJ1-2,TGTGCCAGCAGAGACACCAGGGGTAGCTATGGCTACACCTTC,CASRDTRGSYGYTF
-,-,TRBV10-3,TRBJ2-7,TGTGCCATCAGTGAGTTCGACCAGAGAGCCTCCTACGAGCAGTACTTC,CAISEFDQRASYEQYF
-,TRBD1,TRBV15,TRBJ1-1,TGTGCCACCAGCACAATTTCCCGGGACAGGGAGAACACTGAAGCTTTCTTT,CATSTISRDRENTEAFF
-,-,TRBV18,TRBJ2-7,TGTGCCAGCTCACCCAACCCTTTACGTTCCTCCTACGAGCAGTACTTC,CASSPNPLRSSYEQYF
-,-,TRBV6-1,TRBJ1-3,TGTGCCAGCAGTGCAACAGACTCTGGAAACACCATATATTTT,CASSATDSGNTIYF
-,TRBD2,TRBV15,TRBJ2-7,TGTGCCACCAGCTTAGACAGACTAGCGGGGTCTTCCTACGAGCAGTACTTC,CATSLDRLAGSSYEQYF
-,-,TRBV27,TRBJ2-3,TGTGCCAGCTCGAGGAGAACAGATACGCAGTATTTT,CASSRRTDTQYF
-,-,TRBV19,TRBJ2-7,TGTGCCAGTAGTATGCGGGGAGGCGAGCAGTACTTC,CASSMRGGEQYF
-,-,TRBV6-5,TRBJ1-2,TGTGCCAGCAGTTACTCGCGAGGCACGAACTATGGCTACACCTTC,CASSYSRGTNYGYTF
-,-,TRBV9,TRBJ1-3,TGTGCCAGCAGCGTAGCGGGGGGCGCCTACTCTGGAAACACCATATATTTT,CASSVAGGAYSGNTIYF
-,-,TRBV7-2,TRBJ2-3,TGTGCCAGCGGCCAGCGCCAACTCGGAGATACGCAGTATTTT,CASGQRQLGDTQYF
-,-,TRBV15,TRBJ2-7,TGTGCCACCAGCAGCCCCTCCCACCTCTACGAGCAGTACTTC,CATSSPSHLYEQYF
-,-,TRBV27,TRBJ2-7,TGTGCCAGCAGTTTATCGGGGGCGGCCTACGAGCAGTACTTC,CASSLSGAAYEQYF
-,-,TRBV7-2,TRBJ2-3,TGTGCCAGCAGCCCCCAGGGGGGATTACTTCGCACAGATACGCAGTATTTT,CASSPQGGLLRTDTQYF
-,TRBD1,TRBV28,TRBJ2-7,TGTGCCAGCAGTATCGGGACAGCCTACGAGCAGTACTTC,CASSIGTAYEQYF
-,-,TRBV27,TRBJ2-5,TGTGCCAGCAGTTTGGTTGTTCGGGAGACCCAGTACTTC,CASSLVVRETQYF
once,-,TRBV15,TRBJ1-2,TGTGCCACCAGCACACGCGCAGGGCGCGCTAACTATGGCTACACCTTC,CATSTRAGRANYGYTF
-,TRBD2,TRBV7-9,TRBJ2-7,TGTGCCAGCAGCCCCCCAGGACTAGCGGGAGGGCCGCGGTTTTCCGAGCAGTACTTC,CASSPPGLAGGPRFSEQYF
-,-,TRBV19,TRBJ2-2,TGTGCCAGTAGTTCGGGGGTTTTCACCGGGGAGCTGTTTTTT,CASSSGVFTGELFF
-,-,TRBV7-9,TRBJ1-4,TGTGCCAGCAGCTCGGGGGACGGGACCGAAAAACTGTTTTTT,CASSSGDGTEKLFF
few,TRBD1,TRBV7-6,TRBJ1-3,TGTGCCAGCAGCGCCTGGGACAGGGGGGACACCATATATTTT,CASSAWDRGDTIYF
once,TRBD1,TRBV5-1,TRBJ2-3,TGCGCCAGCAGCTTAATGACAGGGGAAGATACGCAGTATTTT,CASSLMTGEDTQYF
-,-,TRBV6-6,TRBJ1-2,TGTGCCAGCAGTTTACACCGCGGGTGGGGCTACACCTTC,CASSLHRGWGYTF
-,TRBD2,TRBV7-3,TRBJ2-3,TGTGCCAGCACGGGGGGAGCCACAGATACGCAGTATTTT,CASTGGATDTQYF
-,TRBD2,TRBV9,TRBJ2-1,TGTGCCAGCAGCGTAGGTAGCGGGAGGGCCGACAATGAGCAGTTCTTC,CASSVGSGRADNEQFF
once,TRBD2,TRBV11-3,TRBJ2-1,TGTGCCAGCAGCAGGACTAGCGGGCATTACAATGAGCAGTTCTTC,CASSRTSGHYNEQFF
-,-,TRBV9,TRBJ2-1,TGTGCCAGCAGCGTAGCCGAGAATCGCAATGAGCAGTTCTTC,CASSVAENRNEQFF
-,TRBD1,TRBV19,TRBJ2-7,TGTGCCAGTAGCGAGACAGGGGGGGGCTACGAGCAGTACTTC,CASSETGGGYEQYF
few,-,TRBV5-1,TRBJ2-2,TGCGCCAGCAGCTTGGATTCTCCGAACACCGGGGAGCTGTTTTTT,CASSLDSPNTGELFF
-,TRBD1,TRBV19,TRBJ1-5,TGTGCCAGTCACCCCACAGGGGGACAGCCCCAGCATTTT,CASHPTGGQPQHF
-,-,TRBV4-2,TRBJ1-2,TGTGCCAGCAGCCAAGCCCGGGGGGGGCGCGATGGCTACACCTTC,CASSQARGGRDGYTF
-,-,TRBV13,TRBJ2-5,TGTGCCAGCAGCTCCCTGAGCGAGACCCAGTACTTC,CASSSLSETQYF
-,-,TRBV5-6,TRBJ2-1,TGTGCCAGCAGCCCCGAGGAGAGGTACAATGAGCAGTTCTTC,CASSPEERYNEQFF
-,-,TRBV20-1,TRBJ1-2,TGCAGTGCCTCCTTGGTGCCAACCTTC,CSASLVPTF
-,TRBD2,TRBV7-9,TRBJ2-1,TGTGCCAGCAGTTTGTTCTTCGGACTAGCGGGAGAGGGCGAGCAGTTCTTC,CASSLFFGLAGEGEQFF
-,-,TRBV5-1,TRBJ2-1,TGCGCCAGCAGCTTGGGGAAACAGGAGCAGTTCTTC,CASSLGKQEQFF
once,TRBD1,TRBV19,TRBJ2-7,TGTGCCAGTCAAAAAGGCCGGGACAGGGTCTACGAGCAGTACTTC,CASQKGRDRVYEQYF
-,-,TRBV15,TRBJ2-7,TGTGCCACCTCCCTCGACAAAACCTACGAGCAGTACTTC,CATSLDKTYEQYF
-,TRBD1,TRBV9,TRBJ2-1,TGTGCCAGCAGCGCCCGGGACAGGCCCCGCGCAAATGAGCAGTTCTTC,CASSARDRPRANEQFF
-,-,TRBV2,TRBJ2-5,TGTGCCAGCAAATTTCAAGGGAATCGAGAAGAGACCCAGTACTTC,CASKFQGNREETQYF
-,-,TRBV7-3,TRBJ2-3,TGTGCCAGCAGCTTAATCGGGACGGGGGATACGCAGTATTTT,CASSLIGTGDTQYF
-,TRBD1,TRBV10-2,TRBJ1-1,TGCGCCAGCAGTACTGACAGGGGGCGACGGGAAGCTTTCTTT,CASSTDRGRREAFF
-,TRBD2,TRBV11-3,TRBJ2-1,TGTGCCAGCAGCTCGGGGGCTAGCGGGAGATGGCAGAGCTCCTACAATGAGCAGTTCTTC,CASSSGASGRWQSSYNEQFF
-,-,TRBV27,TRBJ2-7,TGTGCCAGCGGGGGGACTCCCTACGAGCAGTACTTC,CASGGTPYEQYF
few,-,TRBV6-5,TRBJ2-1,TGTGCCAGCAGCAACGGGACCCCGCGCGATGAGCAGTTCTTC,CASSNGTPRDEQFF
-,-,TRBV28,TRBJ1-2,TGTGCCAGCAGTTTAAGGGACTATGGCTACACCTTC,CASSLRDYGYTF
-,TRBD2,TRBV18,TRBJ2-7,TGTGCCAGCTCACGACTAGCGGGAGCATACGAGCAGTACTTC,CASSRLAGAYEQYF
-,-,TRBV7-2,TRBJ1-5,TGTGCCAGCAGCTTACAGACCTTAATAGAGCCCCAGCATTTT,CASSLQTLIEPQHF
-,-,TRBV4-3,TRBJ1-2,TGCGCCAGCAGCCAAGATGGTTTCGGGGGCTATGGCTACACCTTC,CASSQDGFGGYGYTF
-,-,TRBV6-5,TRBJ1-5,TGTGCCAGCAGTCCGGACATGAATAGCAATCAGCCCCAGCATTTT,CASSPDMNSNQPQHF
-,TRBD1,TRBV7-9,TRBJ2-7,TGTGCCAGCAGCCAAAGGGACAGGGGGGCCTACGAGCAGTACTTC,CASSQRDRGAYEQYF
-,TRBD2,TRBV11-3,TRBJ2-2,TGTGCCAGCAGTTTTAGCGGGGCGAACACCGGGGAGCTGTTTTTT,CASSFSGANTGELFF
once,-,TRBV19,TRBJ1-3,TGTGCCAGTAGTATAGATCGTCGGGGACTCTTCTCTGGAAACACCATATATTTT,CASSIDRRGLFSGNTIYF
-,TRBD2,TRBV27,TRBJ2-1,TGTGCCAGCAGTTTACTAGCGGGAGGTTACAATGAGCAGTTCTTC,CASSLLAGGYNEQFF
once,TRBD2,TRBV11-3,TRBJ2-2,TGTGCCAGCAGCTTAGATCTGGCTAGCGGGAGTAACGGGGAGCTGTTTTTT,CASSLDLASGSNGELFF
-,-,TRBV19,TRBJ2-1,TGTGCCAGTAGTCGGGGGCGGATTAAGGATGAGCAGTTCTTC,CASSRGRIKDEQFF
-,TRBD2,TRBV11-1,TRBJ2-1,TGTGCCAGCAGCTTAGCGGAGGCGGGAGGTCGCTACAATGAGCAGTTCTTC,CASSLAEAGGRYNEQFF
-,-,TRBV10-3,TRBJ2-1,TGTGCCACTACGGCAGGGTGGTACAATGAGCAGTTCTTC,CATTAGWYNEQFF
-,TRBD2,TRBV28,TRBJ2-1,TGTGCCACGACCCTAGCGGGCAACAATGAGCAGTTCTTC,CATTLAGNNEQFF